The 8 T cell receptor beta chains below all came from one sample that was sequenced in a study of tissue T cells after allogeneic stem cell transplantation (dated by TCRdb to the early 2020s). The time point label on this specimen signifies: recipient (host-origin) PBMCs collected before allo-HCT. Library creation used the immunoSEQ multiplex PCR assay. The source is immuneACCESS, and TCRdb retained only in-frame sequences with V and J called. Part of the clones is not carried over; for the studies checked, unresolved V genes explain less than half of this, and the remainder is unexplained. The sample contains roughly 25,000 clones, about 89% of them found a single time. Roughly 2% of the sample is taken by the ten largest. The sequenced sample was blood, obtained before transplantation. The receptors stem from a male donor older than 55 who later had graft-versus-host disease after an allogeneic stem cell transplant.

This sequence joins TRBV28 and TRBJ2-2; D unclear. The CDR3 length is 14 residues. The germline gives CDR1 MDHEN, CDR2 SYDVKM. The ends were cut back, 6 bases at V and 2 bases at J, with 10 bases in the middle. This chain's CDR3 is CASSLTPNTGELFF. The CDR3 nucleotides are TGTGCCAGCAGCCTGACACCTAACACCGGGGAGCTGTTTTTT. Full variable domain (remainder filled in from reference TRBV28 and TRBJ2-2): DVKVTQSSRYLVKRTGEKVFLECVQDMDHENMFWYRQDPGLGLRLIYFSYDVKMKEKGDIPEGYSVSREKKERFSLILESASTNQTSMYLCASSLTPNTGELFFGEGSRLTVL.

The table lists this clone with a count of one. The DNA of the CDR3 is TGTGCCAGCAGCTTCAGGGGAGGGGACACTGAAGCTTTCTTT. Translating gives CASSFRGGDTEAFF. This chain links TRBV7-2 with TRBJ1-1, with D tentatively TRBD1 (6 bases). CDR1 and CDR2 from the germline V gene are SGHTA and FQGNSA. The CDR3 is 14 residues long. Trimming cost V 3 bases and J 3 bases, with 11 bases left between them.

The genes are TRBV3-1 (or the pseudogene TRBV3-2) and TRBJ2-5; 7 bases map to TRBD2. CDR1 LGHDT and CDR2 YNNKEL come from the germline V gene (reference sequence). Germline trimming cut 3 bases from V and 2 bases from J; bases unmatched to any gene: 9. The CDR3 length is 16 residues. This CDR3 is CASSHNRGVFQETQYF. CDR3 nucleotide sequence: TGTGCCAGCAGCCACAACCGGGGGGTTTTTCAAGAGACCCAGTACTTC.

V gene TRBV14 combines with J gene TRBJ2-3, with TRBD1 as a possible D gene (5 bases). The CDR3 runs 17 residues. The germline gives CDR1 SGHDN, CDR2 FVKESK. V shed 1 base and J shed 2 bases, with 16 bases lying between them. The CDR3 region has the DNA TGTGCCAGCAGCCAAGCCGGACATGAGACACTCACAGATACGCAGTATTTT. Amino acids: CASSQAGHETLTDTQYF. The full variable domain, completed using reference TRBV14 and TRBJ2-3, is EAGVTQFPSHSVIEKGQTVTLRCDPISGHDNLYWYRRVMGKEIKFLLHFVKESKQDESGMPNNRFLAERTGGTYSTLKVQPAELEDSGVYFCASSQAGHETLTDTQYFGPGTRLTVL.

V gene TRBV7-3 combines with J gene TRBJ2-5; D gene ambiguous. Trimming removed 3 bases at V and 1 base at J, with 0 bases between. The germline CDR1 and CDR2 sequences are SGHTA and FQGTGA. The CDR3 length is 11 residues. DNA of the CDR3: TGTGCCAGCAGCTTCCAAGAGACCCAGTACTTC. Amino acid sequence: CASSFQETQYF.

V gene TRBV6-5 combines with J gene TRBJ2-5, with unresolved D. The ends were cut back, 5 bases at V and 2 bases at J, with 9 bases in the middle. Germline CDR1 is MNHEY and CDR2 is SVGAGI. The CDR3 loop spans 13 amino acids. In DNA, the CDR3 is TGTGCCAGCAGTCCCGGGCTGCAAGAGACCCAGTACTTC. Translation: CASSPGLQETQYF.

The gene calls are TRBV5-1 and TRBJ2-3; perhaps TRBD2 as D (6 bases). CDR3 size: 15 residues. Germline CDR1 and CDR2: SGHRS and YFSETQ. V lost 3 bases and J 0 bases, leaving 11 bases between the germline ends. CDR3 bases: TGCGCCAGCAGCTCGAGGACTATTAGCACAGATACGCAGTATTTT. This translates into CASSSRTISTDTQYF. Filled out from reference TRBV5-1 and TRBJ2-3, the complete variable domain reads KAGVTQTPRYLIKTRGQQVTLSCSPISGHRSVSWYQQTPGQGLQFLFEYFSETQRNKGNFPGRFSGRQFSNSRSEMNVSTLELGDSALYLCASSSRTISTDTQYFGPGTRLTVL.

The J gene is TRBJ2-7, the V gene TRBV28; D is perhaps TRBD1 (6 bases). Germline lookup yields CDR1 MDHEN and CDR2 SYDVKM. V lost 4 bases, J lost 6 bases, and 13 bases lay in between. The CDR3 runs 13 residues. CDR3 sequence reads: CASSSRGPTEQYF. CDR3 nucleotide sequence: TGTGCCAGCAGTTCCAGGGGCCCTACCGAGCAGTACTTC.